This T cell receptor beta chain was identified during a study of blood T cells in healthy people across ages. The germline CDR1 and CDR2 sequences are ENHRY and SYGVKD. The V end lost 6 bases, the J end lost 5 bases, and 14 bases lay between the germline ends. This CDR3 region has 13 residues. The use of a sample-barcoded 5' primer and a J-beta primer mix characterized a second PCR of 7 to 11 cycles. TCRdb reanalysed the 5' RACE reads using MiXCR and keeps one entry per CDR3 protein. The sample consists of 1.5 million to 2 million distinct CDR3 sequences, around 40% of them appearing once. This receptor was identified in a human donor in good health. The gene calls are TRBV10-3 and TRBJ2-7, with D perhaps TRBD1 (6 bases). The sample taken for sequencing was blood. The CDR3 nucleotides read TGTGCCATCAGCGACAGGTTTGACGACGAGCAGTACTTC. Translated: CAISDRFDDEQYF.